These 16 T cell receptor beta chains were all obtained from the same sample, sequenced in a study of blood T cell repertoires in COVID-19. The repertoire was sequenced with immunoSEQ multiplex PCR; TCRdb's copy has only in-frame clones and lacks some. The sample includes roughly 260,000 clones, around nine tenths of them seen just once. The source material was peripheral blood. Receptors were obtained from a man aged 35-49 years who had recovered from COVID-19.

The chain employs TRBV5-1 and TRBJ2-6; the match to TRBD1 covers 8 bases. The CDR3 contains 17 residues. The germline CDR1 and CDR2 sequences are SGHRS and YFSETQ. V lost 3 bases, J lost 2 bases, and 7 bases stayed unmatched. CDR3 in DNA: TGCGCCAGCAGCTCCCTGACAGGGGTGGCTGGGGCCAACGTCCTGACTTTC. This translates into CASSSLTGVAGANVLTF.

This sequence joins TRBV7-2 and TRBJ1-4, with 7 bases aligning to TRBD1. The ends lost 5 bases at V and 3 bases at J; junction bases unmatched: 0. The CDR3 is 13 residues long. From germline, CDR1 is SGHTA and CDR2 FQGNSA. The CDR3 is CASSQGANEKLFF. The CDR3 nucleotides read TGTGCCAGCAGCCAGGGGGCTAATGAAAAACTGTTTTTT. The full variable domain, rest sourced from reference TRBV7-2 and TRBJ1-4, is GAGVSQSPSNKVTEKGKDVELRCDPISGHTALYWYRQSLGQGLEFLIYFQGNSAPDKSGLPSDRFSAERTGGSVSTLTIQRTQQEDSAVYLCASSQGANEKLFFGSGTQLSVL.

In its sample, this clone was seen a few times. The chain joins TRBV27 to TRBJ2-1; 10 bases are shared with TRBD2. V gave up 1 base and J gave up 7 bases; unmatched junction bases: 7. Germline-derived CDR1 and CDR2 are MNHEY and SMNVEV (reference sequence). This CDR3 contains 16 residues. The CDR3 loop is CASSLLGLAGENEQFF. The CDR3 DNA reads TGTGCCAGCAGTTTATTGGGGCTAGCGGGAGAGAATGAGCAGTTCTTC.

The J gene is TRBJ2-7, the V gene TRBV5-8; 11 bases match TRBD2. In germline, CDR1 is SGHTS, CDR2 YDEGEE. After removal of 4 bases from V and 2 bases from J, the junction contained 11 bases not matched to a gene. The CDR3 length is 17 residues. CDR3 in DNA: TGTGCCAGCAGCCGGGCGGTACTAGCGGGAGAGACCTACGAGCAGTACTTC. Protein sequence: CASSRAVLAGETYEQYF.

This rearrangement joins TRBV19 to TRBJ2-3; 9 bases are shared with TRBD2. The CDR3 runs to 15 residues. With 7 bases clipped from V and 10 bases from J, the junction kept 15 bases outside the gene matches. Germline lookup yields CDR1 LNHDA and CDR2 SQIVND (reference sequence). The CDR3 here is CASTQASGAMRPQYF. In DNA form, the CDR3 reads TGTGCCAGTACGCAGGCTAGCGGGGCGATGCGCCCGCAGTATTTT.

Only a few counts were recorded for this clone. The chain is built from TRBV7-8 and TRBJ2-2, with unresolved D. CDR1 SGHVS and CDR2 FQNEAQ come from the germline V gene. V was clipped by 0 bases and J by 3 bases, with 8 bases between them. This CDR3 is built from 15 residues. For the CDR3, the DNA is TGTGCCAGCAGCTTAGCAATGGCCCACACCGGGGAGCTGTTTTTT. As protein: CASSLAMAHTGELFF.

This clone has just one count. The chain combines TRBV7-2 with TRBJ1-3, with D possibly being TRBD1 (6 bases). CDR1 is SGHTA, CDR2 FQGNSA, per germline. Between the trimmed V and J ends, which lost 5 bases and 3 bases, there was a span of 11 bases. There are 14 residues in the CDR3. In DNA form, the CDR3 reads TGTGCCAGCAGCCGGACAGTAATTGGAAACACCATATATTTT. Its translation: CASSRTVIGNTIYF.

This clone has just a few counts. The CDR3 region has the DNA TGTGCCAGCAGCTTAGCCCCTAGACTAGCGGGGGTGAATGAGCAGTTCTTC. Translation: CASSLAPRLAGVNEQFF. The rearrangement uses TRBV7-8 and TRBJ2-1; 12 positions agree with TRBD2. Germline CDR1 and CDR2: SGHVS and FQNEAQ. The CDR3 runs to 17 residues. J gave up 7 bases and V 0 bases, and 7 bases lay outside the gene matches. Based on the CDR3 plus reference TRBV7-8 and TRBJ2-1, the full variable domain is GAGVSQSPRYKVAKRGQDVALRCDPISGHVSLFWYQQALGQGPEFLTYFQNEAQLDKSGLPSDRFFAERPEGSVSTLKIQRTQQEDSAVYLCASSLAPRLAGVNEQFFGPGTRLTVL.

This clone was observed a handful of times. In DNA, the CDR3 is TGTGCCAGCAGCTCGCTCAGGGTAAATACGCAGTATTTT. Its translation: CASSSLRVNTQYF. The V call is TRBV7-2, the J call TRBJ2-3, with D perhaps matching TRBD1 (5 bases). The CDR3 length is 13 residues. Trimming removed 4 bases at V and 7 bases at J, with 12 bases between. CDR1 is SGHTA and CDR2 is FQGNSA in the germline V gene.

This chain links TRBV5-1 with TRBJ2-5; 7 positions match TRBD2. In germline, CDR1 is SGHRS, CDR2 YFSETQ. Germline trimming cut 4 bases from V and 3 bases from J; bases unmatched to any gene: 6. The CDR3 is 14 amino acids. The CDR3 DNA reads as TGCGCCAGCAGCCAAGGGCTAGCGGAAGAGACCCAGTACTTC. Its protein product is CASSQGLAEETQYF.

This clone has only one observation. The V gene is TRBV29-1, the J gene TRBJ2-5; 15 bases match TRBD2. The V and J ends lost 4 bases and 2 bases, in that order; junction bases with no gene match: 20. CDR1 and CDR2 (germline): SQVTM, ANQGSEA. This CDR3 spans 21 amino acids. The CDR3 sequence is CSVVAQGAPGLAGGGQETQYF. CDR3 DNA sequence: TGCAGCGTTGTCGCACAGGGGGCTCCGGGACTAGCGGGAGGCGGTCAAGAGACCCAGTACTTC.

In its sample, this clone ranks as medium-sized. The sample holds other DNA sequences that translate to the same CDR3. The chain links TRBV9 to TRBJ2-7; 10 bases are shared with TRBD2. The CDR3 has 15 amino acids. V lost 0 bases and J lost 2; bases outside the gene matches: 2. The germline CDR1 and CDR2 sequences are SGDLS and YYNGEE. DNA of the CDR3: TGTGCCAGCAGCGTAGGGACTAGCGGAACCTACGAGCAGTACTTC. Translating gives CASSVGTSGTYEQYF.

The chain recombines TRBV5-6 with TRBJ2-6; D ambiguous. The V end lost 4 bases, the J end lost 4 bases, and 9 bases lay between the germline ends. Germline V gene data show CDR1 as SGHDT and CDR2 as YYEEEE. This CDR3 has 14 residues. CDR3 residues: CASSLIRGANVLTF. The CDR3 bases are TGTGCCAGCAGCCTTATTCGGGGGGCCAACGTCCTGACTTTC.

For the CDR3, the DNA is TGCAGTGCTAGTGGGTACAGGGGCCGTCCGGGTTATGGCTACACCTTC. Protein: CSASGYRGRPGYGYTF. The J gene is TRBJ1-2, the V gene TRBV20-1, with 7 bases matching TRBD1. This CDR3 spans 16 amino acids. Germline V gene data show CDR1 as DFQATT and CDR2 as SNEGSKA (reference sequence). V dropped 3 bases and J dropped 5; count of bases not matched to a gene: 15.

Only a few counts were recorded for this clone. The chain is built from TRBV9 and TRBJ1-2, with TRBD1 matching over 9 bases. Losses at the gene ends were 3 bases for V and 5 bases for J; bases not matched to a gene: 5. The CDR3 sequence is 14 residues long. Germline V gene data show CDR1 as SGDLS and CDR2 as YYNGEE. CDR3 sequence: CASSAWGTGYGYTF. Here the CDR3 DNA reads TGTGCCAGCAGCGCCTGGGGGACAGGGTATGGCTACACCTTC. The full variable domain, its missing parts supplied by reference TRBV9 and TRBJ1-2, is DSGVTQTPKHLITATGQRVTLRCSPRSGDLSVYWYQQSLDQGLQFLIQYYNGEERAKGNILERFSAQQFPDLHSELNLSSLELGDSALYFCASSAWGTGYGYTFGSGTRLTVV.

The rearrangement links TRBV9 to TRBJ2-3, with D possibly being TRBD1 (5 bases). There are 14 residues in the CDR3. The V gene lost 1 base and the J gene lost 4 bases, with 10 bases spanning the gap. Germline V lookup: CDR1 SGDLS, CDR2 YYNGEE. CDR3 bases: TGTGCCAGCAGCGTACGTGGGGCTGCAGATACGCAGTATTTT. Translated, it gives CASSVRGAADTQYF.